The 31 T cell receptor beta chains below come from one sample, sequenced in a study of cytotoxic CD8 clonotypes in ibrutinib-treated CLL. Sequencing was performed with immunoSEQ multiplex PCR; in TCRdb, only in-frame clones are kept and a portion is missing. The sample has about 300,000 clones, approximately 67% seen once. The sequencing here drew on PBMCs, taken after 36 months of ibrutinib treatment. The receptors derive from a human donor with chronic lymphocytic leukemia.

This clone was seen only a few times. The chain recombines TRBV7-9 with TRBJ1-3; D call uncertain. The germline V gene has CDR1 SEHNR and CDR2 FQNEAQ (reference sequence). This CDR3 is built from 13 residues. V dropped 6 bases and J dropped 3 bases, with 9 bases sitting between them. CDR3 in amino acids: CASSAEYGNTIYF. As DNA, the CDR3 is TGTGCCAGCAGTGCCGAATATGGAAACACCATATATTTT.

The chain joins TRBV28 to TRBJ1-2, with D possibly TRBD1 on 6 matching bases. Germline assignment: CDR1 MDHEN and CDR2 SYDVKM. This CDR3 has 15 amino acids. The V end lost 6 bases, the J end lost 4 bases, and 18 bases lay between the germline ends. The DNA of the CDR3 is TGTGCCAGCAGCCTGGGGAGGGGGGATATCTATGGCTACACCTTC. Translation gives CASSLGRGDIYGYTF.

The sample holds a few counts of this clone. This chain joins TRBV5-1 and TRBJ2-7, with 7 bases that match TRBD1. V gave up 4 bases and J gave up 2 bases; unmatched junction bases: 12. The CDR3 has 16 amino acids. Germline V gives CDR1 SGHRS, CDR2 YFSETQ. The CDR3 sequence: CASSTGLKQGTYEQYF. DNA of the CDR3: TGCGCCAGCAGCACTGGCCTCAAACAGGGGACCTACGAGCAGTACTTC.

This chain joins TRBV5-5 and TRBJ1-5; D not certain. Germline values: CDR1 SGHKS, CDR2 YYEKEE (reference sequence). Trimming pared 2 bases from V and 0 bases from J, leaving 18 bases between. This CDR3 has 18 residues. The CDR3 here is CASSFRAESLYSNQPQHF. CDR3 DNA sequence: TGTGCCAGCAGCTTTCGGGCAGAAAGTCTTTATAGCAATCAGCCCCAGCATTTT.

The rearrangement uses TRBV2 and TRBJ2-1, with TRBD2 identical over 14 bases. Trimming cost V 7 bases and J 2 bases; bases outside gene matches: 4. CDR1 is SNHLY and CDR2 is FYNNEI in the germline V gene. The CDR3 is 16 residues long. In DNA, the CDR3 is TGTGCCAGCAAGGGGACTAGCGGGAGTACCTACAATGAGCAGTTCTTC. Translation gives CASKGTSGSTYNEQFF.

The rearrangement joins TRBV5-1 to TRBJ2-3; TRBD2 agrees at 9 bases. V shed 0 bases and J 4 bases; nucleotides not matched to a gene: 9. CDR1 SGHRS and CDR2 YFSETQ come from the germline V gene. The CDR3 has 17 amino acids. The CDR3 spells CASSLVRGGRVADTQYF. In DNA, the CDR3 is TGCGCCAGCAGCTTGGTGCGGGGGGGCCGCGTAGCAGATACGCAGTATTTT.

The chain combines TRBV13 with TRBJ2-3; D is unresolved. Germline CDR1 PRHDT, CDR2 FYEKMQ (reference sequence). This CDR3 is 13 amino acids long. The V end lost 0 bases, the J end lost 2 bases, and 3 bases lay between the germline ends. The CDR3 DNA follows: TGTGCCAGCAGCTTAGGGTACACAGATACGCAGTATTTT. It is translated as CASSLGYTDTQYF.

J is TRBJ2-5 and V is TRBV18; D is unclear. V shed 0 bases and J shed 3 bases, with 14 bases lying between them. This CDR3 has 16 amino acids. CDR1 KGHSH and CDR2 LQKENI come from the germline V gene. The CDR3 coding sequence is TGTGCCAGCTCACCACCGGGATTTACGAGTGAAGAGACCCAGTACTTC. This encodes CASSPPGFTSEETQYF.

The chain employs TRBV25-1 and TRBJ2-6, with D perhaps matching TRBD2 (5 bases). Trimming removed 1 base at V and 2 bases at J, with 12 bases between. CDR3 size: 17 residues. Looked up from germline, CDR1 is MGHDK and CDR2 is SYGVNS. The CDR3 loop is CASSEWAYGAGANVLTF. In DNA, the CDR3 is TGTGCCAGCAGTGAATGGGCCTACGGGGCTGGGGCCAACGTCCTGACTTTC.

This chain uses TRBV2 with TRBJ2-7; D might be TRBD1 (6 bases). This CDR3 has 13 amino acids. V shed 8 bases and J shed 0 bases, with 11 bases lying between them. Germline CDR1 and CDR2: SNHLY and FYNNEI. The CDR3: CASEGQTSYEQYF. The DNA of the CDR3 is TGTGCCAGCGAAGGACAGACCTCCTACGAGCAGTACTTC.

The CDR3 loop is CASSRQINTEAFF. DNA for the CDR3: TGTGCCAGCAGTAGACAGATCAACACTGAAGCTTTCTTT. This sequence joins TRBV6-5 and TRBJ1-1, with D possibly matching TRBD1 (5 bases). V lost 5 bases and J lost 2, with 9 bases in between. Germline-derived CDR1 and CDR2 are MNHEY and SVGAGI. This CDR3 region has 13 residues.

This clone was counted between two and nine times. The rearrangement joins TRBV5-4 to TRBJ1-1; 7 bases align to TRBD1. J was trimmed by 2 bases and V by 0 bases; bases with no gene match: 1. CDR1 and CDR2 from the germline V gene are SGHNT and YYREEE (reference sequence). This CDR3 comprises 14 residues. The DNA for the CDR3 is TGTGCCAGCAGCTTGGACAGGGGCAACACTGAAGCTTTCTTT. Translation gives CASSLDRGNTEAFF.

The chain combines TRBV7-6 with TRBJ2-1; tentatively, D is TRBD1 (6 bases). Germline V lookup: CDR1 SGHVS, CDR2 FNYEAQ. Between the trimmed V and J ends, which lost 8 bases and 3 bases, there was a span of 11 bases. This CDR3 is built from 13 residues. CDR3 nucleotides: TGTGCCAGCGGCCGACAGGACTACAATGAGCAGTTCTTC. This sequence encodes CASGRQDYNEQFF.

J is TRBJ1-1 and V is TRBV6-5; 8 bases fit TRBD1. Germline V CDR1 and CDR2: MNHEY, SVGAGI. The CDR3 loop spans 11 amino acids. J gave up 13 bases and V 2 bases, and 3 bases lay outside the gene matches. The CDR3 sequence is CASSYRDRHFF. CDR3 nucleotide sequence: TGTGCCAGCAGTTACCGGGACAGGCATTTCTTT.

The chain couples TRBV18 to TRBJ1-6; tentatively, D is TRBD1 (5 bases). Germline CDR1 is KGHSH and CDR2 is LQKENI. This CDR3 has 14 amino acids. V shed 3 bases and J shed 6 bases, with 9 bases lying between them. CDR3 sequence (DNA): TGTGCCAGCTCACCCCGACAGAGTAATTCACCCCTCCACTTT. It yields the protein CASSPRQSNSPLHF.

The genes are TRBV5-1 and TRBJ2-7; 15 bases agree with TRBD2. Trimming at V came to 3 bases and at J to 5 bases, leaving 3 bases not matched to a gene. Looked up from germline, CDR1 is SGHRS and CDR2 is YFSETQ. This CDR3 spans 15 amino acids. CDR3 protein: CASSSGLAGGNEQYF. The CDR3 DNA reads TGCGCCAGCAGCTCGGGACTAGCGGGGGGTAACGAGCAGTACTTC.

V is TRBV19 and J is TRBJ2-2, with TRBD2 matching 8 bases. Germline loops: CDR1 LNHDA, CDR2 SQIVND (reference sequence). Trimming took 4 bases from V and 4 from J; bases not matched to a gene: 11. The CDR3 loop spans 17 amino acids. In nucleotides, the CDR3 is TGTGCCAGTAGTACCAACCGACTAGCGCCTTCCACCGGGGAGCTGTTTTTT. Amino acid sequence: CASSTNRLAPSTGELFF.

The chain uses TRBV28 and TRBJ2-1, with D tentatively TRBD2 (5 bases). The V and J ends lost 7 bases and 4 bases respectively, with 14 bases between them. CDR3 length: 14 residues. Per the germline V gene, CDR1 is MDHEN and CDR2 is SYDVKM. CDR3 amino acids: CASTLPQRYNEQFF. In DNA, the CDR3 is TGTGCCAGCACCCTCCCTCAGCGGTACAATGAGCAGTTCTTC.

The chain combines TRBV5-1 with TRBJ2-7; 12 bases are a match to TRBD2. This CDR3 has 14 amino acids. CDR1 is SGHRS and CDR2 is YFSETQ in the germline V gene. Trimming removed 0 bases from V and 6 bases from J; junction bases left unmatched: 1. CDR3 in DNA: TGCGCCAGCAGCTTGGAACTAGCGGGAGGCGAGCAGTACTTC. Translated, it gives CASSLELAGGEQYF.

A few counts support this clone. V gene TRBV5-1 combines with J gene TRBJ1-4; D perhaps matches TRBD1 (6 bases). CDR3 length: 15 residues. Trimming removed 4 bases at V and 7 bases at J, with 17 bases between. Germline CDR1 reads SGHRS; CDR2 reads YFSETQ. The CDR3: CASSNSGAVGEKLFF. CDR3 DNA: TGCGCCAGCAGCAACTCAGGGGCGGTGGGTGAAAAACTGTTTTTT.

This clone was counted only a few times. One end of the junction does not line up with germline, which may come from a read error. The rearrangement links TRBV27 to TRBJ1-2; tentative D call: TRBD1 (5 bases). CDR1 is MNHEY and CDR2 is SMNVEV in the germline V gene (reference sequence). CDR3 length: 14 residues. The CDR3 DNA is TGTGCCAGCAGTTTCGGGGGGAAAGGCTATCGCTACACCTTC. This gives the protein CASSFGGKGYRYTF.

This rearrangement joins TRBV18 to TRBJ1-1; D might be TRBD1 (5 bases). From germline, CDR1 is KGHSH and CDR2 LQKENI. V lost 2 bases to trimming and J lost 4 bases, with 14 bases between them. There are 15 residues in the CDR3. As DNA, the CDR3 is TGTGCCAGCTCACCAAATCAGGGAGGTAGCACTGAAGCTTTCTTT. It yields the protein CASSPNQGGSTEAFF.

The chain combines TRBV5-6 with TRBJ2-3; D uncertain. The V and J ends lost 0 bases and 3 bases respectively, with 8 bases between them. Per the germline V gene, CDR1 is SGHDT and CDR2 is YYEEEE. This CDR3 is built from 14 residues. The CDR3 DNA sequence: TGTGCCAGCAGCTTGGCCCCCAGAACAGATACGCAGTATTTT. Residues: CASSLAPRTDTQYF.

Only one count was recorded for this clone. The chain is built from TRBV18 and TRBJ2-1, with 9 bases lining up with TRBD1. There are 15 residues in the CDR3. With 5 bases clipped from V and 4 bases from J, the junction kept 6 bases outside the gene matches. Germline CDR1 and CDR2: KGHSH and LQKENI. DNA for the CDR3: TGTGCCAGCTCAAAAGGGGACAGGGTGTACAATGAGCAGTTCTTC. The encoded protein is CASSKGDRVYNEQFF.

CDR3 sequence: CASSSTQTGNEQFF. The CDR3 DNA reads TGTGCCAGCAGTTCCACCCAGACGGGCAATGAGCAGTTCTTC. The V call is TRBV6-5, the J call TRBJ2-1; no firm D call. Per germline, CDR1 MNHEY and CDR2 SVGAGI. The CDR3 contains 14 residues. V lost 4 bases to trimming and J lost 6 bases, with 13 bases between them.

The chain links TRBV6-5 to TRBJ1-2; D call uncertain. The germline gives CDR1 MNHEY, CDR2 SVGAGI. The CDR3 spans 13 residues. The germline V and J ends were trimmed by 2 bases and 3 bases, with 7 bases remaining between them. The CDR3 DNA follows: TGTGCCAGCAGTTACAGGACGGACTATGGCTACACCTTC. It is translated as CASSYRTDYGYTF.

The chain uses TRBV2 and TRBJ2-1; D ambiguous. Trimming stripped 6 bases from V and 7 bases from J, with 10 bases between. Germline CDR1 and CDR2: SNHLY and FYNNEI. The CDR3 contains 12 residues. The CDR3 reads CASRGSGNEQFF. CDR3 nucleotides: TGTGCCAGCAGAGGGTCGGGTAATGAGCAGTTCTTC.

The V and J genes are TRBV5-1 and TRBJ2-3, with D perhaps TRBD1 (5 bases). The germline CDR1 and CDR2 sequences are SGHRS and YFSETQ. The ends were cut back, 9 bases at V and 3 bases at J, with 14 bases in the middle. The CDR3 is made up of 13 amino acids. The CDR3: CATRATGTDTQYF. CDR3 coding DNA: TGCGCCACCAGGGCCACCGGGACAGATACGCAGTATTTT.

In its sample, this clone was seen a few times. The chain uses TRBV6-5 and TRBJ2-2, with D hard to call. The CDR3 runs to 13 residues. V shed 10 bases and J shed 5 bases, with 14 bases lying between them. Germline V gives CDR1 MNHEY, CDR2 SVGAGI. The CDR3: CATSQAATGELFF. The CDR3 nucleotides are TGTGCCACCTCGCAGGCAGCTACCGGGGAGCTGTTTTTT.

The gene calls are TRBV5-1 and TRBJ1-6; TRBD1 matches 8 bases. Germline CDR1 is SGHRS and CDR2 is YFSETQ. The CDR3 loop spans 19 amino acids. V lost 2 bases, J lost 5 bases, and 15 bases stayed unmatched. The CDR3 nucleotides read TGCGCCAGCAGCTTAGGACCAGGGGGCGCGAGTTGGGATAATTCACCCCTCCACTTT. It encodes CASSLGPGGASWDNSPLHF.

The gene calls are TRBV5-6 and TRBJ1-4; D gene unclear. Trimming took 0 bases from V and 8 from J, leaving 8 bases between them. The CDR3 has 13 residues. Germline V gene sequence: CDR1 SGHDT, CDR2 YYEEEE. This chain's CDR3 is CASSLVPAEKLFF. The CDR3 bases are TGTGCCAGCAGCTTGGTTCCAGCCGAAAAACTGTTTTTT.